This passage covers 2 T cell receptor beta chains from one sample sequenced in a study of read filtering for tumor transcriptome and immune sequencing. This library used 300 to 450 ng RNA and molecular barcoded adaptors spanning alpha/delta and beta/gamma chains. In TCRdb, the reads were re-called with MiXCR into one record per CDR3 protein. Here the sample spans more than 55,000 distinct CDR3 sequences, roughly 19% being singletons. The sequenced sample consisted of a population of CD138-negative cells sorted from bone marrow. Source of these receptors: a donor aged 40 or over with multiple myeloma.

At least ten counts were recorded for this clonotype. V is TRBV7-8 and J is TRBJ2-7; 7 bases fit TRBD1. V trimming: 5 bases; J trimming: 3 bases; junction bases outside the gene matches: 10. Germline values: CDR1 SGHVS, CDR2 FQNEAQ. The CDR3 extends over 15 amino acids. The CDR3 bases are TGTGCCAGCAGCCCCCGACAGGGCGTCGTCTACGAGCAGTACTTC. Amino acid sequence: CASSPRQGVVYEQYF.

This clonotype has at least ten counts. The rearrangement uses TRBV6-1 and TRBJ1-4; D gene ambiguous. The V gene lost 1 base and the J gene lost 8 bases, with 8 bases spanning the gap. This CDR3 comprises 13 residues. Germline CDR1 MNHNS, CDR2 SASEGT. CDR3 amino acids: CASSEGVREKLFF. The CDR3 DNA follows: TGTGCCAGCAGTGAAGGGGTTCGAGAAAAACTGTTTTTT.